What follows are 15 T cell receptor beta chains derived from one specimen sequenced in a study of T cells in Graves' hyperthyroidism and ophthalmopathy. Amplification targeted TCR beta CDR3 regions from RNA transcripts. First-round RT-PCR of the TCR CDR3 relied on the HTBI primer set. From the multiplex PCR reads, TCRdb called clonotypes with MiXCR, one entry per CDR3 protein. Here the sample spans hundreds of thousands of distinct CDR3 sequences, approximately 14% being singletons. The specimen sequenced was blood. All receptors come from a woman aged 25 to 45 with Graves' hyperthyroidism.

The table lists this clonotype with many counts. The chain couples TRBV2 to TRBJ2-7; 11 bases are a match to TRBD1. The CDR3 covers 12 residues. Germline V lookup: CDR1 SNHLY, CDR2 FYNNEI. Trimming removed 11 bases from V and 7 bases from J; junction bases left unmatched: 7. CDR3 in amino acids: CARGTGGGEQYF. The DNA of the CDR3 is TGTGCCCGCGGGACAGGGGGAGGTGAGCAGTACTTC.

This clonotype was recorded many times. V usage is TRBV20-1 and J usage is TRBJ2-7; 13 bases are a match to TRBD2. The CDR3 has 16 residues. Per germline, CDR1 DFQATT and CDR2 SNEGSKA (reference sequence). After removal of 6 bases from V and 2 bases from J, the junction contained 10 bases not matched to a gene. The CDR3 sequence: CSAQEPGLAGTYEQYF. The DNA for the CDR3 is TGCAGTGCCCAAGAGCCGGGACTAGCGGGGACCTACGAGCAGTACTTC.

The rearrangement links TRBV6-2 or TRBV6-3 to TRBJ2-2; D gene unclear. Germline loops: CDR1 MNHEY, CDR2 SVGEGT. Between the trimmed V and J ends, which lost 5 bases and 8 bases, there was a span of 21 bases. The CDR3 runs to 16 residues. The CDR3 DNA reads as TGTGCCAGCAGTCCCCGCAAGGGTATCACTTTAGGGGAGCTGTTTTTT. Its translation: CASSPRKGITLGELFF.

Note on this clonotype: The junction shows a germline mismatch at one end, possibly a read error. The chain combines TRBV7-7 with TRBJ2-5; 11 positions match TRBD2. CDR3 length equals 15 residues. Germline CDR1 and CDR2: SSHAT and FNYEAQ (reference sequence). CDR3 protein: CASSSVAGGGETQYF. The CDR3 DNA reads TGTGCTAGCAGCTCCGTAGCGGGAGGGGGAGAGACCCAGTACTTC.

This clonotype was observed many times. V usage is TRBV20-1 and J usage is TRBJ2-1; TRBD1 aligns across 12 bases. CDR1 DFQATT and CDR2 SNEGSKA come from the germline V gene (reference sequence). The length of the CDR3 is 16 residues. V lost 5 bases and J lost 7; bases outside the gene matches: 12. The CDR3 DNA is TGCAGTGCTCCCCGGCCGGGACAGGGGGCTTGGAATGAGCAGTTCTTC. Amino acid sequence: CSAPRPGQGAWNEQFF.

Many counts were recorded for this clonotype. Written as DNA, the CDR3 is TGCAGTGTAGCTCGCCCCACAGATACGCAGTATTTT. Its translation is CSVARPTDTQYF. The chain carries TRBV20-1 and TRBJ2-3; D is ambiguous. The germline gives CDR1 DFQATT, CDR2 SNEGSKA (reference sequence). Trimming took off 7 bases at V and 2 bases at J, with 10 bases between the two ends. The CDR3 is 12 residues long.

At least ten counts were recorded for this clonotype. The rearrangement uses TRBV28 and TRBJ2-2; 7 bases map to TRBD1. The CDR3 covers 16 residues. Germline V CDR1 and CDR2: MDHEN, SYDVKM. J lost 2 bases, V lost 4 bases, and 7 bases had no gene match. CDR3 amino acids: CASSSPGTENTGELFF. The DNA for the CDR3 is TGTGCCAGCAGTTCACCCGGGACAGAAAACACCGGGGAGCTGTTTTTT.

This clonotype was counted between two and nine times. The chain recombines TRBV27 with TRBJ2-3; either TRBD1 or TRBD2 may fit D (6 bases each). The germline gives CDR1 MNHEY, CDR2 SMNVEV (reference sequence). CDR3 size: 19 residues. The V end lost 3 bases, the J end lost 7 bases, and 29 bases lay between the germline ends. The CDR3 DNA reads TGTGCCAGCAGTTTCCAAACCGGGGGCAGGGGCGTTCAAATTTATACGCAGTATTTT. Its protein product is CASSFQTGGRGVQIYTQYF.

This clonotype showed up many times. V and J are TRBV10-3 and TRBJ2-7; 8 positions match TRBD1. CDR3 length: 16 residues. The ends lost 2 bases at V and 2 bases at J; junction bases unmatched: 8. Per the germline V gene, CDR1 is ENHRY and CDR2 is SYGVKD. The CDR3 is CAISETSTGAAYEQYF. In DNA, the CDR3 is TGTGCCATCAGTGAGACTTCGACAGGGGCAGCCTACGAGCAGTACTTC.

The sample holds many counts of this clonotype. The rearrangement joins TRBV7-6 to TRBJ2-5; D gene unclear. CDR1 is SGHVS and CDR2 is FNYEAQ in the germline V gene. V lost 1 base and J lost 9, with 15 bases in between. The length of the CDR3 is 14 residues. CDR3 coding DNA: TGTGCCAGCAGCTTAGGTCGGAACGAAGCTTCCCAGTACTTC. This sequence encodes CASSLGRNEASQYF. Looking up the rest from reference TRBV7-6 and TRBJ2-5 gives the full variable domain: GAGVSQSPRYKVTKRGQDVALRCDPISGHVSLYWYRQALGQGPEFLTYFNYEAQQDKSGLPNDRFSAERPEGSISTLTIQRTEQRDSAMYRCASSLGRNEASQYFGPGTRLLVL.

This clonotype was recorded many times. V usage is TRBV27 and J usage is TRBJ1-4; TRBD1 is a possible D gene (6 bases). The germline gives CDR1 MNHEY, CDR2 SMNVEV (reference sequence). V lost 1 base and J 4 bases, leaving 13 bases between the germline ends. This CDR3 is built from 16 residues. The CDR3 DNA sequence: TGTGCCAGCAGTTTATATGCAGGGGAAGTTAATGAAAAACTGTTTTTT. Translation: CASSLYAGEVNEKLFF.

A word on this clonotype: This may come from a read error, since a much larger clone is one base off. The chain joins TRBV2 to TRBJ1-1, with D possibly matching TRBD1 (5 bases). CDR3 length: 15 amino acids. Per germline, CDR1 SNHLY and CDR2 FYNNEI. V lost 4 bases to trimming and J lost 4 bases, with 16 bases between them. DNA of the CDR3: TGTGCCAGCAGTGTCGGCCTATTAAGGGGCACTGAAGCTTTCTTT. Translation: CASSVGLLRGTEAFF.

A few counts support this clonotype. This rearrangement joins TRBV4-2 to TRBJ1-1, with D uncertain. This CDR3 has 12 residues. With 3 bases removed from V and 8 bases from J, the gap between germline ends came to 10 bases. Looked up from germline, CDR1 is LGHNA and CDR2 is YNFKEQ. The chain's CDR3 is CASSHTELEAFF. CDR3 coding DNA: TGTGCCAGCAGCCACACAGAGCTCGAAGCTTTCTTT.

This clonotype was counted many times. The chain joins TRBV6-2 or TRBV6-3 to TRBJ1-2; no clear D gene. The CDR3 extends over 14 amino acids. CDR1 is MNHEY and CDR2 is SVGEGT in the germline V gene. V gave up 0 bases and J gave up 5 bases, with 10 bases separating them. This CDR3 reads CASSYSNEAYGYTF. Here the CDR3 DNA reads TGTGCCAGCAGTTACTCGAATGAGGCGTATGGCTACACCTTC.

Many counts were recorded for this clonotype. In nucleotides, the CDR3 is TGTGCCAGCAGCTCCCAACAGGGGACGGGCTACACCTTC. Residues: CASSSQQGTGYTF. The chain uses TRBV7-2 and TRBJ1-2, with 7 bases matching TRBD1. The CDR3 is 13 amino acids. V dropped 4 bases and J dropped 8; count of bases not matched to a gene: 7. Per germline, CDR1 SGHTA and CDR2 FQGNSA.